This T cell receptor beta chain is drawn from a study of blood T cell repertoires in COVID-19. Overall study: Recovered status in Cohort 3 required two negative PCRs, clearance, or symptom resolution.

Original analysis: Nucleated cell counts were estimated from reference gene primer amplification. The table came from immunoSEQ multiplex PCR; TCRdb's copy has only in-frame clones and leaves some out. V, J and clone size derive from that table, while D and trimming were established from the DNA sequence. The sample lists a few hundred thousand clones; roughly 90% were seen once. The germline V gene encodes CDR1 SGHVS and CDR2 FNYEAQ. The V end lost 4 bases, the J end lost 4 bases, and 4 bases lay between the germline ends. CDR3 length equals 11 residues. The participants were between roughly 18 and 89 years old and came from under 25 US areas.

The chain joins TRBV7-6 to TRBJ2-5; D is undetermined. Sequencing was performed on PBMCs or T cells enriched from blood (not recorded which). The sequence came from a woman in her forties or fifties in a cohort exposed to, infected with or recovered from COVID-19 (not recorded which). CDR3 sequence reads: CASSWAETQYF. CDR3 bases: TGTGCCAGCAGCTGGGCAGAGACCCAGTACTTC.